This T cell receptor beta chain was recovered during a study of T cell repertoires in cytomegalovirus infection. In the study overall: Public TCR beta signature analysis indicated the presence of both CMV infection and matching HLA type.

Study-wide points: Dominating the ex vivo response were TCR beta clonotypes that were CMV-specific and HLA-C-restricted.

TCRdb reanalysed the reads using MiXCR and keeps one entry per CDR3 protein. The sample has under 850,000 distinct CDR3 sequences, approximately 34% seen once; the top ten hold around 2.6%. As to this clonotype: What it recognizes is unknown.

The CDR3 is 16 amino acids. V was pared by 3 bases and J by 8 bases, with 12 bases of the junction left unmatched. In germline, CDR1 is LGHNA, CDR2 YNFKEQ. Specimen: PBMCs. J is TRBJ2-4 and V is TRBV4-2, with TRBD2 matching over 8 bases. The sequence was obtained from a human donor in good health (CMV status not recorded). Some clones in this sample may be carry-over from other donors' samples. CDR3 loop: CASSQASGLELHIQYF. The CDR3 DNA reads TGTGCCAGCAGCCAGGCCTCGGGACTAGAGTTACACATTCAGTACTTC.